These 14 T cell receptor beta chains were all obtained from the same sample, sequenced in a study of regulatory T cells in long-lasting Graves disease. Investigators prepared the TCR beta libraries by applying iRepertoire HTBI primers and Arm-PCR of CDR3 regions. TCRdb reprocessed the multiplex PCR reads via MiXCR and lists one record per CDR3 protein. Of over 300,000 distinct CDR3 sequences listed, less than 20% are singletons. Time point meaning: persistent/refractory GD, antithyroid drugs over 5 years with positive TRAb. The TCR library used RNA extracted from PBMCs. The material sequenced was peripheral blood mononuclear cells (PBMCs), taken when the disease was refractory, from a patient treated with antithyroid drugs. These receptors were collected from a female donor with Graves disease.

This clonotype has at least ten counts. The chain employs TRBV7-9 and TRBJ2-5, with TRBD2 matching over 12 bases. J lost 0 bases, V lost 4 bases, and 3 bases had no gene match. The CDR3 loop spans 16 amino acids. Germline V gene lookup returns CDR1 SEHNR and CDR2 FQNEAQ (reference sequence). The CDR3 DNA reads TGTGCCAGCAGCTCCGGACTAGCGGGATACCAAGAGACCCAGTACTTC. It is translated as CASSSGLAGYQETQYF.

This clonotype was found a few times. The chain recombines TRBV4-2 with TRBJ2-5, with D perhaps matching TRBD1 (6 bases). Looked up from germline, CDR1 is LGHNA and CDR2 is YNFKEQ. The CDR3 loop spans 16 amino acids. V was clipped by 0 bases and J by 5 bases, with 16 bases between them. The CDR3 nucleotides read TGTGCCAGCAGCCAAGATCCAGTTCCCCAGGGGGAGACCCAGTACTTC. Translating it yields CASSQDPVPQGETQYF.

This clonotype was seen ten or more times. V and J are TRBV2 and TRBJ1-4; a weak D match, TRBD1 (5 bases). This CDR3 has 14 amino acids. Germline CDR1 reads SNHLY; CDR2 reads FYNNEI. Between the trimmed V and J ends, which lost 7 bases and 6 bases, there was a span of 15 bases. The CDR3 region has the DNA TGTGCCAGCATGGCGGAGGTGGGGGATGAAAAACTGTTTTTT. It codes for CASMAEVGDEKLFF.

About this clonotype itself: A much more abundant neighbour one base away suggests this may be a read error. The V gene is TRBV7-9, the J gene TRBJ2-7; 10 nucleotides match TRBD2. Germline V gene sequence: CDR1 SEHNR, CDR2 FQNEAQ (reference sequence). Trimming at V came to 6 bases and at J to 7 bases, leaving 15 bases not matched to a gene. CDR3 length: 16 residues. The CDR3 nucleotides read TGTGCCAGCAGTCGATCGCAAGCGGGAGGGTACAATGAGCAGTACTTC. It is translated as CASSRSQAGGYNEQYF.

To note about this clonotype: This likely traces to a read error, being one base from a far larger clone. The genes are TRBV6-1 and TRBJ1-4; 7 nucleotides line up with TRBD1. J lost 3 bases, V lost 6 bases, and 7 bases had no gene match. The CDR3 totals 15 residues. From germline, CDR1 is MNHNS and CDR2 SASEGT. CDR3 sequence reads: CASRPGQNPNEKLFF. The CDR3 region has the DNA TGTGCCAGCAGGCCGGGACAGAACCCTAATGAAAAACTGTTTTTT.

The CDR3 DNA reads as TGTGCCTGGAGTGCGGGTCTGGTGCCTGAAGCTTTCTTT. Translated: CAWSAGLVPEAFF. The chain joins TRBV30 to TRBJ1-1; D call uncertain. Trimming removed 1 base from V and 6 bases from J, with 12 bases in between. From germline, CDR1 is GTSNPN and CDR2 SVGIG (reference sequence). This CDR3 has 13 residues.

The chain links TRBV7-9 to TRBJ2-7; TRBD2 matches at 10 bases. The CDR3 loop spans 17 amino acids. Germline V lookup: CDR1 SEHNR, CDR2 FQNEAQ (reference sequence). V shed 4 bases, J shed 2 bases, and the junction held 11 bases outside the gene matches. The CDR3 bases are TGTGCCAGCAGCTCCTCGCCGCGGACTAGCGGTCCCTACGAGCAGTACTTC. It specifies CASSSSPRTSGPYEQYF.

A few counts support this clonotype. This chain uses TRBV24-1 with TRBJ1-1; possibly TRBD1 for D (5 bases). The V gene lost 1 base and the J gene lost 11 bases, with 10 bases spanning the gap. This CDR3 has 12 residues. CDR1 KGHDR and CDR2 SFDVKD come from the germline V gene. CDR3 residues: CATSDFAGQAFF. CDR3 coding DNA: TGTGCCACCAGTGATTTTGCGGGGCAGGCTTTCTTT.

The chain links TRBV12-3 or TRBV12-4 to TRBJ2-1; 12 nucleotides line up with TRBD2. The CDR3 covers 15 residues. The V gene end was trimmed by 6 bases and the J gene end by 7 bases; junction bases not matched to a gene: 7. CDR3 loop: CASSPLAGGENEQFF. The DNA of the CDR3 is TGTGCCAGCAGCCCCCTAGCGGGAGGGGAAAATGAGCAGTTCTTC.

Only a few counts were recorded for this clonotype. The chain recombines TRBV5-6 with TRBJ2-7, with TRBD2 matching over 9 bases. Trimming at V came to 6 bases and at J to 4 bases, leaving 11 bases not matched to a gene. The CDR3 contains 15 residues. Germline V gene data show CDR1 as SGHDT and CDR2 as YYEEEE. The CDR3 here is CASTAWGGLAYEQYF. The DNA of the CDR3 is TGTGCCAGCACCGCTTGGGGCGGACTAGCGTACGAGCAGTACTTC.

The chain combines TRBV5-1 with TRBJ2-7, with D unresolved. This CDR3 comprises 15 residues. Germline CDR1 SGHRS, CDR2 YFSETQ. V was pared by 0 bases and J by 0 bases, with 10 bases between. The CDR3 DNA sequence: TGCGCCAGCAGCTTGGACGGCGGATCCTCCTACGAGCAGTACTTC. It encodes CASSLDGGSSYEQYF. The whole variable domain, filled in from reference TRBV5-1 and TRBJ2-7, reads KAGVTQTPRYLIKTRGQQVTLSCSPISGHRSVSWYQQTPGQGLQFLFEYFSETQRNKGNFPGRFSGRQFSNSRSEMNVSTLELGDSALYLCASSLDGGSSYEQYFGPGTRLTVT.

This clonotype has only a few counts. The V gene is TRBV6-1, the J gene TRBJ2-6; D is uncertain. The CDR3 has 12 amino acids. V lost 10 bases and J 6 bases, leaving 10 bases between the germline ends. Germline lookup yields CDR1 MNHNS and CDR2 SASEGT. CDR3: CATGVEANVLTF. CDR3 nucleotide sequence: TGTGCCACTGGGGTAGAGGCCAACGTCCTGACTTTC.

This clonotype has at least ten counts. This sequence joins TRBV20-1 and TRBJ1-1; D remains ambiguous. CDR1 DFQATT and CDR2 SNEGSKA come from the germline V gene (reference sequence). The CDR3 covers 13 residues. V dropped 2 bases and J dropped 5 bases, with 12 bases sitting between them. CDR3 sequence: CSARTWERTEAFF. The CDR3 DNA is TGCAGTGCTAGAACTTGGGAGAGGACTGAAGCTTTCTTT.

The sample holds a few counts of this clonotype. The V and J genes are TRBV7-9 and TRBJ2-7; the D gene is possibly TRBD1 (6 bases). Trimming removed 5 bases at V and 5 bases at J, with 16 bases between. Per the germline V gene, CDR1 is SEHNR and CDR2 is FQNEAQ (reference sequence). CDR3 length equals 14 residues. CDR3 in DNA: TGTGCCAGCAGCCTAACAGGGATCCCCAACGAGCAGTACTTC. It encodes CASSLTGIPNEQYF.